The 15 T cell receptor beta chains presented below share a single source sample, sequenced in a study of cytomegalovirus exposure and HLA in healthy donors (dated by TCRdb to the late 2010s). The library was built by means of the immunoSEQ multiplex PCR assay. For the multiplex PCR, a mixture combining 60 forward primers for TCR Vbeta segments and 13 reverse primers for TCR Jbeta segments was used. Entries here come from immuneACCESS through TCRdb and include only in-frame sequences with V and J called. Some clones fail to appear in such tables; in the studies checked, an unresolved V gene covers under half of the shortfall, and the cause of the remainder is unknown. Present in this sample are 120,000 to 150,000 clones, around three fifths of which were seen just once. The leading ten clones occupy 2.5% to 3.5% of the sample. The sequenced sample was PBMCs. The receptors shown here come from a woman aged 25 to 39 in good health and CMV-seropositive.

The rearrangement uses TRBV7-2 and TRBJ1-5; D ambiguous. CDR3 size: 15 residues. CDR1 and CDR2 from the germline V gene are SGHTA and FQGNSA. V gave up 9 bases and J gave up 0 bases, with 15 bases separating them. For the CDR3, the DNA is TGTGCCAGTTCTATAGGCGGGGTTAGCAATCAGCCCCAGCATTTT. This translates into CASSIGGVSNQPQHF.

This clone appeared a few times. The genes are TRBV21-1 and TRBJ2-3; TRBD2 was called by the table and not checked on the DNA. TRBV21-1 is tagged as a pseudogene. The CDR3 is 15 residues long. CDR3 DNA: TGTGCCAGCAGCCTTAGCGGGGACTTGGGAGATACGCAGTATTTT. Translation gives CASSLSGDLGDTQYF.

The chain employs TRBV27 and TRBJ1-3; D is unresolved. Germline-derived CDR1 and CDR2 are MNHEY and SMNVEV (reference sequence). This CDR3 region has 13 residues. V shed 4 bases and J shed 1 base, with 5 bases lying between them. This CDR3 is CASSSVSGNTIYF. CDR3 sequence (DNA): TGTGCCAGCAGTTCGGTTTCTGGAAACACCATATATTTT.

Comment on this clone: It is unclear where the CDR3 begins or ends on the DNA, so no DNA is shown, and the CDR3 is as TCRdb lists it. The chain joins TRBV5-8 to TRBJ1-2. Looked up from germline, CDR1 is SGHTS and CDR2 is YDEGEE. The CDR3 extends over 11 residues, inclusive of both ends. CDR3: CASSLVGGGSF.

This chain joins TRBV27 and TRBJ2-6; no firm D call. Trimming left V 7 bases short and J 2 bases short, with 12 bases between. The CDR3 is made up of 15 amino acids. The V gene's germline CDR1 is MNHEY and CDR2 SMNVEV (reference sequence). The CDR3 DNA follows: TGTGCCAGCAAACCCAGGTCGGCTGGGGCCAACGTCCTGACTTTC. This sequence encodes CASKPRSAGANVLTF.

The chain uses TRBV15 and TRBJ1-2, with 10 bases that match TRBD1. From germline, CDR1 is LNHNV and CDR2 YYDKDF (reference sequence). With 6 bases clipped from V and 3 bases from J, the junction kept 1 base outside the gene matches. This CDR3 is built from 13 residues. The CDR3 here is CATRDRGDYGYTF. The CDR3 DNA sequence: TGTGCCACCAGGGACAGGGGGGACTATGGCTACACCTTC.

V and J are TRBV25-1 and TRBJ2-2, with 9 bases aligning to TRBD2. V shed 0 bases and J 7 bases; nucleotides not matched to a gene: 3. The length of the CDR3 is 15 residues. The germline gives CDR1 MGHDK, CDR2 SYGVNS. The CDR3 bases are TGTGCCAGCAGTGAATATCAGCGGGAGGTCGGGGAGCTGTTTTTT. This encodes CASSEYQREVGELFF.

The CDR3 nucleotides are TGTGCCAGCGGCACCTACGAGCAGTACTTC. Translation: CASGTYEQYF. The V and J genes are TRBV7-8 and TRBJ2-7, with no clear D. V lost 8 bases and J lost 2, with 4 bases in between. The CDR3 runs 10 residues. Per germline, CDR1 SGHVS and CDR2 FQNEAQ.

This chain joins TRBV7-6 and TRBJ2-2; 7 bases agree with TRBD2. The CDR3 is made up of 16 amino acids. J gave up 5 bases and V 5 bases, and 11 bases lay outside the gene matches. The germline CDR1 and CDR2 sequences are SGHVS and FNYEAQ. The CDR3 DNA reads as TGTGCCAGCAGCCCTCTTGGGGGGGAAATGACCGGGGAGCTGTTTTTT. Translating it yields CASSPLGGEMTGELFF.

This clone was observed a handful of times. The rearrangement uses TRBV5-1 and TRBJ1-2; the match to TRBD1 covers 7 bases. The J segment lost 4 bases and the V segment lost 1 base, leaving 7 bases of the junction unmatched. This CDR3 is built from 15 residues. Germline V gene data show CDR1 as SGHRS and CDR2 as YFSETQ. The CDR3 nucleotides read TGCGCCAGCAGCTTGCACCAGGGGGAGCCCTATGGCTACACCTTC. This encodes CASSLHQGEPYGYTF.

V gene TRBV5-6 combines with J gene TRBJ1-1, with D perhaps TRBD1 (5 bases). The CDR3 extends over 16 amino acids. Trimming left V 1 base short and J 3 bases short, with 16 bases between. CDR1 and CDR2 from the germline V gene are SGHDT and YYEEEE. The CDR3 region is CASSLSWGGRDTEAFF. Written as DNA, the CDR3 is TGTGCCAGCAGCTTGTCCTGGGGCGGAAGGGACACTGAAGCTTTCTTT.

This chain joins TRBV27 and TRBJ1-2; D uncertain. The V gene's germline CDR1 is MNHEY and CDR2 SMNVEV (reference sequence). Trimming stripped 6 bases from V and 0 bases from J, with 23 bases between. The CDR3 totals 18 residues. The CDR3 region is CASRIPYSSPFPNYGYTF. CDR3 nucleotide sequence: TGTGCCAGCAGAATACCCTACAGCTCTCCTTTTCCTAACTATGGCTACACCTTC.

The rearrangement joins TRBV18 to TRBJ2-6, with 9 nucleotides matching TRBD1. Trimming took 3 bases from V and 0 from J; bases not matched to a gene: 0. Per the germline V gene, CDR1 is KGHSH and CDR2 is LQKENI. The CDR3 spans 16 residues. The CDR3 DNA sequence: TGTGCCAGCTCACCGACAGGGGGCTCTGGGGCCAACGTCCTGACTTTC. This translates into CASSPTGGSGANVLTF.

Remarks on this clone: The junction and the germline gene differ at one end; a read error may be behind it. The chain combines TRBV10-2 with TRBJ1-2, with TRBD1 as a possible D gene (6 bases). CDR3 length: 14 residues. The germline V gene has CDR1 WSHSY and CDR2 SAAADI. The CDR3 is CASSESAGQSSRGF. CDR3 bases: TGCGCCAGCAGTGAGTCAGCGGGACAAAGCTCTCGCGGCTTC.

The chain joins TRBV28 to TRBJ2-7; 9 bases fit TRBD1. The V and J ends lost 7 bases and 6 bases, in that order; junction bases with no gene match: 13. This CDR3 contains 15 residues. The germline V gene has CDR1 MDHEN and CDR2 SYDVKM. The CDR3 region is CASKETDRGLLEQYF. In DNA, the CDR3 is TGTGCCAGCAAGGAGACGGACAGGGGTCTTCTCGAGCAGTACTTC.